This TCR beta chain was recovered during a study of blood T cell dynamics during melanoma immunotherapy. Using immunoSEQ multiplex PCR, the repertoire was profiled, and TCRdb retains in-frame clones only, with some absent. Here the sample spans several thousand clones, 81% being singletons. Germline V gives CDR1 SGDLS, CDR2 YYNGEE. The CDR3 is 15 residues long. Unmatched junction bases numbered 4, after V lost 4 bases and J lost 0 bases. Time point described: week 3, after first cycle of checkpoint inhibitor. Patients with prior systemic cancer treatment, concomitant immunosuppressants, or other active malignancies were excluded.

The sequenced sample was blood, obtained from a patient treated with checkpoint blockade. The rearrangement uses TRBV9 and TRBJ2-1, with 7 bases fitting TRBD1. The receptor's source is a human donor with melanoma. This CDR3 is CASSPQGNSYNEQFF. The CDR3 nucleotides read TGTGCCAGCAGCCCACAGGGGAACTCCTACAATGAGCAGTTCTTC.